This entry lists 22 T cell receptor beta chains sequenced from one sample in a study of shared clonotypes between healthy human individuals. Generated by immunoSEQ multiplex PCR, the TCRdb table keeps only in-frame clones and is missing some. The sample includes more than 2,000,000 clones, roughly 93% of them seen just once. Sequenced sample: naive CD4+ T cells from PBMCs. Noted subset: CD45RA+ positively selected. These receptors all come from a man between 18 and 35 years old in good health. Some clones in this sample may be carry-over from other donors' samples.

This clone was seen only once. The genes are TRBV30 and TRBJ2-5; 8 nucleotides match TRBD2. The CDR3 totals 13 residues. Germline V gene lookup returns CDR1 GTSNPN and CDR2 SVGIG (reference sequence). Trimming removed 2 bases from V and 5 bases from J; junction bases left unmatched: 4. The CDR3 spells CAWSSGRGETQYF. For the CDR3, the DNA is TGTGCCTGGAGTAGCGGGAGAGGCGAGACCCAGTACTTC.

The V gene is TRBV6-1, the J gene TRBJ2-7; 8 bases fit TRBD2. Germline assignment: CDR1 MNHNS and CDR2 SASEGT. The CDR3 runs to 15 residues. The J segment lost 2 bases and the V segment lost 4 bases, leaving 7 bases of the junction unmatched. Written as DNA, the CDR3 is TGTGCCAGCAGTGTTAGCGGGACGGGTACCTACGAGCAGTACTTC. Translation gives CASSVSGTGTYEQYF.

The rearrangement uses TRBV29-1 and TRBJ2-1; TRBD2 aligns across 7 bases. CDR1 is SQVTM, CDR2 ANQGSEA, per germline. The CDR3 length is 13 residues. J gave up 5 bases and V 4 bases, and 5 bases lay outside the gene matches. The CDR3 DNA follows: TGCAGCGTTGGAAGGCTAGCGGACAATGAGCAGTTCTTC. Residues: CSVGRLADNEQFF.

The chain combines TRBV25-1 with TRBJ1-2; D ambiguous. CDR3 size: 13 residues. The V and J ends lost 1 base and 8 bases respectively, with 11 bases between them. Germline V gene data show CDR1 as MGHDK and CDR2 as SYGVNS. CDR3 region: CASSEFRVGGYTF. CDR3 DNA sequence: TGTGCCAGCAGTGAATTCCGGGTTGGGGGCTACACCTTC.

The chain is built from TRBV7-2 and TRBJ1-5; maybe TRBD1 (6 bases). V was trimmed by 5 bases and J by 4 bases, leaving 18 bases between them. Per the germline V gene, CDR1 is SGHTA and CDR2 is FQGNSA. The CDR3 sequence is 16 residues long. The CDR3 here is CASSLSSRGWNQPQHF. In DNA form, the CDR3 reads TGTGCCAGCAGCCTAAGTAGTAGGGGGTGGAATCAGCCCCAGCATTTT.

The rearrangement links TRBV10-3 to TRBJ1-1, with 8 bases matching TRBD1. CDR1 ENHRY and CDR2 SYGVKD come from the germline V gene. The V gene end was trimmed by 5 bases and the J gene end by 5 bases; junction bases not matched to a gene: 4. This CDR3 is built from 13 residues. CDR3 sequence: CAISQGAGTEAFF. In DNA form, the CDR3 reads TGTGCCATCAGTCAGGGGGCAGGTACTGAAGCTTTCTTT.

In DNA, the CDR3 is TGTGCCAGCAGTCCCCTGGCGGGGGTTGGCCAGCCCCAGCATTTT. Its translation is CASSPLAGVGQPQHF. The chain carries TRBV28 and TRBJ1-5, with D tentatively TRBD1 (5 bases). CDR1 is MDHEN, CDR2 SYDVKM, per germline. The CDR3 sequence is 15 residues long. V lost 5 bases and J 7 bases, leaving 18 bases between the germline ends.

The chain recombines TRBV19 with TRBJ2-1; D is perhaps TRBD2 (6 bases). Germline V gene lookup returns CDR1 LNHDA and CDR2 SQIVND (reference sequence). V was cut by 6 bases and J by 1 base, with 19 bases left in between. This CDR3 comprises 17 residues. The CDR3 loop is CASSRDFGGISYNEQFF. DNA of the CDR3: TGTGCCAGTAGCAGGGATTTTGGCGGGATATCCTACAATGAGCAGTTCTTC.

CDR3 amino acids: CASSFGMIEQYF. CDR3 coding DNA: TGTGCCAGCAGCTTCGGGATGATAGAGCAGTACTTC. The chain recombines TRBV11-2 with TRBJ2-5; tentatively, D is TRBD2 (5 bases). From germline, CDR1 is SGHAT and CDR2 FQNNGV. The V and J ends lost 3 bases and 11 bases respectively, with 13 bases between them. The length of the CDR3 is 12 residues. Using reference TRBV11-2 and TRBJ2-5 for the parts outside the CDR3, the full variable domain is EAGVAQSPRYKIIEKRQSVAFWCNPISGHATLYWYQQILGQGPKLLIQFQNNGVVDDSQLPKDRFSAERLKGVDSTLKIQPAKLEDSAVYLCASSFGMIEQYFGPGTRLLVL.

V and J are TRBV2 and TRBJ1-5; a weak D match, TRBD1 (5 bases). This CDR3 is 15 amino acids long. Between the trimmed V and J ends, which lost 6 bases and 3 bases, there was a span of 15 bases. CDR1 SNHLY and CDR2 FYNNEI come from the germline V gene. The CDR3 DNA reads TGTGCCAGCAGGGGGCAGGTAAGGGACAATCAGCCCCAGCATTTT. It encodes CASRGQVRDNQPQHF.

Note on this clone: Additional DNA sequences in this sample encode the identical CDR3. DNA of the CDR3: TGTGCCAGCAGCCAAGGGACTAGCGGGAGCACAGATACGCAGTATTTT. This encodes CASSQGTSGSTDTQYF. The chain combines TRBV4-2 with TRBJ2-3, with TRBD2 matching 11 bases. CDR1 and CDR2 from the germline V gene are LGHNA and YNFKEQ. The V segment lost 1 base and the J segment 0 bases; nucleotides outside the gene matches: 0. CDR3 length: 16 residues.

Turning to this clone: The same CDR3 arises from other DNA sequences in this sample as well. The chain combines TRBV6-5 with TRBJ2-2; D possibly corresponds to TRBD2 (5 bases). Germline V gene sequence: CDR1 MNHEY, CDR2 SVGAGI. The V end was cut by 0 bases, the J end by 0 bases, with 8 bases between. The CDR3 totals 16 residues. CDR3 sequence reads: CASSYSSGTNTGELFF. As DNA, the CDR3 is TGTGCCAGCAGTTACTCGAGCGGAACGAACACCGGGGAGCTGTTTTTT.

This rearrangement joins TRBV25-1 to TRBJ2-7; 11 positions agree with TRBD2. The ends lost 6 bases at V and 4 bases at J; junction bases unmatched: 8. The CDR3 is 15 amino acids. Looked up from germline, CDR1 is MGHDK and CDR2 is SYGVNS. The CDR3 coding sequence is TGTGCCAGCAGCAAAAAGACTAGCGGGAATTACGAGCAGTACTTC. Protein: CASSKKTSGNYEQYF.

The chain recombines TRBV7-9 with TRBJ1-2, with D unresolved. Between the trimmed V and J ends, which lost 1 base and 4 bases, there was a span of 16 bases. This CDR3 region has 16 residues. CDR1 is SEHNR, CDR2 FQNEAQ, per germline (reference sequence). CDR3 sequence (DNA): TGTGCCAGCAGCTTAGATGCGGGCTTTAAAGGCTATGGCTACACCTTC. Its protein product is CASSLDAGFKGYGYTF.

The chain is built from TRBV7-2 and TRBJ2-1; perhaps TRBD2 as D (6 bases). The CDR3 runs 12 residues. Trimming pared 1 base from V and 15 bases from J, leaving 13 bases between. Germline V lookup: CDR1 SGHTA, CDR2 FQGNSA. CDR3 bases: TGTGCCAGCAGCTTAGACCGGGAGAGGTTGTTCTTC. Translated, it gives CASSLDRERLFF.

The V call is TRBV25-1, the J call TRBJ1-6; D ambiguous. This CDR3 is 13 amino acids long. V lost 8 bases and J 10 bases, leaving 15 bases between the germline ends. The germline V gene encodes CDR1 MGHDK and CDR2 SYGVNS. The CDR3: CASQVTLESPLHF. DNA for the CDR3: TGTGCCAGCCAGGTTACCTTGGAATCACCCCTCCACTTT.

The rearrangement joins TRBV6-1 to TRBJ2-7; TRBD2 matches 8 bases. The germline gives CDR1 MNHNS, CDR2 SASEGT. This CDR3 comprises 17 residues. The V gene end was trimmed by 2 bases and the J gene end by 3 bases; junction bases not matched to a gene: 12. The DNA for the CDR3 is TGTGCCAGCAGTGAATTGGGGCTCGGGAGGGACTACTACGAGCAGTACTTC. Translation: CASSELGLGRDYYEQYF.

CDR3 sequence: CASSPGILSGGLDTQYF. CDR3 nucleotide sequence: TGCGCCAGCAGCCCCGGAATTTTGTCGGGAGGGCTAGATACGCAGTATTTT. The chain combines TRBV5-1 with TRBJ2-3, with TRBD2 matching 8 bases. The CDR3 is 17 residues long. Germline lookup yields CDR1 SGHRS and CDR2 YFSETQ. The J segment lost 5 bases and the V segment lost 4 bases, leaving 15 bases of the junction unmatched.

This chain links TRBV5-1 with TRBJ1-5; no clear D. The V and J ends lost 0 bases and 1 base respectively, with 5 bases between them. Germline loops: CDR1 SGHRS, CDR2 YFSETQ. There are 14 residues in the CDR3. Written as DNA, the CDR3 is TGCGCCAGCAGCTTGGACCGAAGCAATCAGCCCCAGCATTTT. This translates into CASSLDRSNQPQHF.

The chain combines TRBV19 with TRBJ2-7; 7 bases line up with TRBD1. The CDR3 has 15 residues. Losses at the gene ends were 5 bases for V and 2 bases for J; bases not matched to a gene: 9. Germline V CDR1 and CDR2: LNHDA, SQIVND (reference sequence). CDR3 in DNA: TGTGCCAGTAGTGCCGGGACAGAGACCCCCTACGAGCAGTACTTC. It specifies CASSAGTETPYEQYF.

V is TRBV7-9 and J is TRBJ2-3, with D unclear. V lost 2 bases and J 0 bases, leaving 12 bases between the germline ends. CDR1 and CDR2 from the germline V gene are SEHNR and FQNEAQ (reference sequence). The length of the CDR3 is 16 residues. Here the CDR3 DNA reads TGTGCCAGCAGCTTACGAGGCAGGTCGAGCACAGATACGCAGTATTTT. It yields the protein CASSLRGRSSTDTQYF. The variable domain in full, completed from reference TRBV7-9 and TRBJ2-3, reads DTGVSQNPRHKITKRGQNVTFRCDPISEHNRLYWYRQTLGQGPEFLTYFQNEAQLEKSRLLSDRFSAERPKGSFSTLEIQRTEQGDSAMYLCASSLRGRSSTDTQYFGPGTRLTVL.

In DNA, the CDR3 is TGTGCCTGGAGTGTACTTCCTCCGACCATTATAGTTAGGGAGCTGTTTTTT. Translated, it gives CAWSVLPPTIIVRELFF. The chain combines TRBV30 with TRBJ2-2; D call uncertain. The CDR3 contains 17 residues. From germline, CDR1 is GTSNPN and CDR2 SVGIG (reference sequence). Trimming removed 0 bases at V and 9 bases at J, with 23 bases between.